This is a list of T cell receptor beta chains from one sample in a study of blood T cell repertoires in COVID-19. Only in-frame clones appear in the TCRdb table, and some are missing; sequencing was by immunoSEQ multiplex PCR. This sample yields approximately 190,000 clones, of which around 83% are seen a single time; less than 3.5% belongs to the top ten. Sample: PBMCs or T cells enriched from blood (not recorded which). Receptors were obtained from a young woman who had been exposed to COVID-19. CDR3s include the opening cysteine and the closing phenylalanine or tryptophan.

V: TRBV5-4
J: TRBJ2-7
CDR3: CASSFSGDRIYEQYF

V: TRBV11-2
J: TRBJ1-1
CDR3: CASSLVPPNRGNTEAFF

V: TRBV4-3
J: TRBJ2-1
CDR3: CASSIGQGALNEQFF

V: TRBV7-2
J: TRBJ2-1
CDR3: CASRQGAGYNEQFF

V: TRBV10-3
J: TRBJ2-2
CDR3: CAIQPGGGSTGELFF

V: TRBV19
J: TRBJ1-1
CDR3: CASSIGVATLGTEAFF

V: TRBV4-1
J: TRBJ2-3
CDR3: CASSQEGGGTDTQYF

V: TRBV10-3
J: TRBJ1-1
CDR3: CATQRQAGGTEAFF

V: TRBV6-5
J: TRBJ2-7
CDR3: CASSYSLAYEQYF

V: TRBV20-1
J: TRBJ1-1
CDR3: CSAIRQGTTFF

V: TRBV5-6
J: TRBJ1-3
CDR3: CASSFPGTDSGNTIYF

V: TRBV9
J: TRBJ2-1
CDR3: CASSVISGGSYNEQFF

V: TRBV15
J: TRBJ1-1
CDR3: CATSMSYSENTEAFF

V: TRBV18
J: TRBJ1-5
CDR3: CASSVRQGENQPQHF

V: TRBV9
J: TRBJ1-1
CDR3: CASSATGGTEAFF

V: TRBV19
J: TRBJ2-5
CDR3: CASGGGYQETQYF

V: TRBV2
J: TRBJ2-3
CDR3: CASSSGTTTDTQYF

V: TRBV4-3
J: TRBJ1-5
CDR3: CASSQEQGNQPQHF

V: TRBV9
J: TRBJ1-3
CDR3: CASSAKGAVGNTIYF

V: TRBV4-3
J: TRBJ2-2
CDR3: CASSQAYRVSSLQNTGELFF

V: TRBV5-5
J: TRBJ1-1
CDR3: CASSPVQVMNTEAFF

V: TRBV3-1/TRBV3-2
J: TRBJ2-2
CDR3: CASSQGTSGGLTGELFF

V: TRBV7-3
J: TRBJ2-1
CDR3: CASSLNPTGVAGLNNEQFF

V: TRBV5-4
J: TRBJ1-3
CDR3: CASSLPGGNAGNTIYF

V: TRBV27
J: TRBJ1-1
CDR3: CASSFRRGGGTEAFF

V: TRBV7-2
J: TRBJ2-3
CDR3: CASSLGISGGGTDTQYF

V: TRBV7-2
J: TRBJ1-3
CDR3: CASSWGQTSGNTIYF

V: TRBV2
J: TRBJ2-7
CDR3: CASTGAYEQYF

V: TRBV7-9
J: TRBJ2-7
CDR3: CASSKTDTYEQYF

V: TRBV6-2/TRBV6-3
J: TRBJ2-7
CDR3: CASSYSSEQYF

V: TRBV19
J: TRBJ2-7
CDR3: CASSPGGGGLEQYF

V: TRBV29-1
J: TRBJ1-1
CDR3: CSVNELGTEAFF

V: TRBV27
J: TRBJ2-3
CDR3: CASIPSGGLTDTQYF

V: TRBV15
J: TRBJ1-1
CDR3: CATSLTTGFRGEAFF

V: TRBV7-8
J: TRBJ1-5
CDR3: CASRRQGPNQPQHF

V: TRBV6-1
J: TRBJ1-6
CDR3: CASSEARGLGDSPLHF

V: TRBV27
J: TRBJ2-3
CDR3: CASSFYSGGVTDTQYF

V: TRBV29-1
J: TRBJ2-7
CDR3: CSVRTGNLYEQYF

V: TRBV7-9
J: TRBJ1-1
CDR3: CASSLYAGKNTEAFF

V: TRBV12-3/TRBV12-4
J: TRBJ2-7
CDR3: CASSLGQGRHF

V: TRBV2
J: TRBJ2-1
CDR3: CASSPTGTGVSPQLF

V: TRBV4-1
J: TRBJ1-2
CDR3: CASSQVGQGAPYTF

V: TRBV7-9
J: TRBJ2-1
CDR3: CASSPGTGRWGGTIEQFF

V: TRBV3-1/TRBV3-2
J: TRBJ2-2
CDR3: CASSQARSGGELFF